These 26 T cell receptor beta chains were sequenced from one sample in a study of CD8 T cells in Susac syndrome. Random hexamers were used to reverse transcribe an amount of about 0.5 to 1 ug RNA. From the immunoSEQ multiplex PCR reads, TCRdb called clonotypes with MiXCR, one entry per CDR3 protein. Altogether more than 95,000 distinct CDR3 sequences are present, just under 95% being singletons, with the ten largest covering 0.2% to 0.25%. Specimen: CD8+ T cells from PBMCs. Source of these receptors: a human donor with Susac syndrome.

The genes are TRBV12-3 or TRBV12-4 and TRBJ1-1; D might be TRBD1 (6 bases). The CDR3 sequence is 15 residues long. V dropped 3 bases and J dropped 3 bases, with 14 bases sitting between them. CDR3 residues: CASSFRGGADTEAFF. For the CDR3, the DNA is TGTGCCAGCAGTTTTCGGGGGGGGGCAGACACTGAAGCTTTCTTT.

The genes are TRBV29-1 and TRBJ1-1; D call uncertain. Germline CDR1 SQVTM, CDR2 ANQGSEA. The CDR3 runs 12 residues. V gave up 2 bases and J gave up 3 bases, with 7 bases separating them. CDR3 residues: CSVETIHTEAFF. The CDR3 region has the DNA TGCAGCGTTGAAACCATTCACACTGAAGCTTTCTTT.

The chain combines TRBV13 with TRBJ2-2, with D possibly matching TRBD2 (5 bases). CDR1 is PRHDT, CDR2 FYEKMQ, per germline (reference sequence). The V end was cut by 5 bases, the J end by 5 bases, with 21 bases between. The CDR3 covers 17 residues. The CDR3 coding sequence is TGTGCCAGCAGCACACAGCCGGGGAGCCCGGGAACCGGGGAGCTGTTTTTT. Protein product: CASSTQPGSPGTGELFF.

This chain links TRBV28 with TRBJ1-4; no firm D call. The germline CDR1 and CDR2 sequences are MDHEN and SYDVKM. Trimming removed 2 bases at V and 0 bases at J, with 10 bases between. The CDR3 spans 16 residues. The CDR3 protein is CASSLGSVATNEKLFF. The CDR3 nucleotides are TGTGCCAGCAGTTTAGGGAGCGTTGCAACTAATGAAAAACTGTTTTTT.

The V call is TRBV4-3, the J call TRBJ1-2; D ambiguous. Between the trimmed V and J ends, which lost 1 base and 5 bases, there was a span of 23 bases. The CDR3 runs 18 residues. Germline V gene lookup returns CDR1 LGHNA and CDR2 YSLEER. This chain's CDR3 is CASSQVFRDLRRDYGYTF. Here the CDR3 DNA reads TGCGCCAGCAGCCAAGTTTTCCGAGATCTCCGCCGGGATTATGGCTACACCTTC.

V and J are TRBV20-1 and TRBJ2-1, with D tentatively TRBD2 (6 bases). There are 14 residues in the CDR3. CDR1 is DFQATT, CDR2 SNEGSKA, per germline (reference sequence). V was shortened by 4 bases and J by 7 bases, with 17 bases between the two germline ends. This CDR3 reads CSANPEGGGNEQFF. The DNA of the CDR3 is TGCAGTGCTAACCCAGAGGGAGGAGGGAATGAGCAGTTCTTC.

The chain couples TRBV12-3 or TRBV12-4 to TRBJ2-1; D gene unclear. Trimming shortened V by 3 bases and J by 9 bases, and 9 bases separated the two germline ends. The CDR3 sequence is 12 residues long. CDR3 protein: CASSFGLSEQFF. The CDR3 DNA follows: TGTGCCAGCAGTTTCGGTTTAAGTGAGCAGTTCTTC.

The chain uses TRBV7-2 and TRBJ1-2; no definite D call. V gave up 1 base and J gave up 4 bases, with 16 bases separating them. The V gene's germline CDR1 is SGHTA and CDR2 FQGNSA. This CDR3 has 16 amino acids. The CDR3 DNA sequence: TGTGCCAGCAGCTTAGTGGGCAGCCCCCAATCCTATGGCTACACCTTC. This gives the protein CASSLVGSPQSYGYTF.

This clonotype was detected a few times. The chain joins TRBV27 to TRBJ1-2; TRBD1 aligns across 9 bases. The V segment lost 2 bases and the J segment 5 bases; nucleotides outside the gene matches: 3. Germline V gene sequence: CDR1 MNHEY, CDR2 SMNVEV (reference sequence). The CDR3 sequence is 14 residues long. As DNA, the CDR3 is TGTGCCAGCAGTTTAAGCGGACAGGGGTATGGCTACACCTTC. Translated: CASSLSGQGYGYTF.

V is TRBV3-1 and J is TRBJ1-1; no definite D call. The CDR3 contains 13 residues. The germline V gene encodes CDR1 LGHDT and CDR2 YNNKEL (reference sequence). V lost 7 bases to trimming and J lost 7 bases, with 16 bases between them. CDR3 bases: TGTGCCAGCACCCCGGAGGGTCGGGGTGAAGCTTTCTTT. Protein: CASTPEGRGEAFF.

This sequence joins TRBV13 and TRBJ2-1; possible D gene TRBD2, 6 bases. The CDR3 has 15 amino acids. Deletions cut 1 base from V and 8 bases from J, with 15 bases between. Germline CDR1 PRHDT, CDR2 FYEKMQ (reference sequence). CDR3: CASSLEGAEGHEQFF. For the CDR3, the DNA is TGTGCCAGCAGCTTAGAGGGAGCGGAGGGTCATGAGCAGTTCTTC.

The gene calls are TRBV28 and TRBJ2-5, with 13 bases that match TRBD2. The CDR3 totals 16 residues. Trimming removed 6 bases from V and 5 bases from J; junction bases left unmatched: 9. Germline CDR1 and CDR2: MDHEN and SYDVKM. The CDR3 here is CASRPTSGGAWETQYF. The CDR3 bases are TGTGCCAGCAGACCCACTAGCGGGGGGGCCTGGGAGACCCAGTACTTC.

This clonotype was picked up one time. The genes are TRBV9 and TRBJ2-2; D is unclear. The length of the CDR3 is 13 residues. V lost 3 bases to trimming and J lost 6 bases, with 9 bases between them. The germline CDR1 and CDR2 sequences are SGDLS and YYNGEE. CDR3: CASSAQRAGELFF. CDR3 coding DNA: TGTGCCAGCAGCGCGCAAAGGGCCGGGGAGCTGTTTTTT.

This clonotype has just one count. This chain links TRBV27 with TRBJ1-6; D call uncertain. The CDR3 sequence is 12 residues long. Germline V gene data show CDR1 as MNHEY and CDR2 as SMNVEV (reference sequence). This CDR3 reads CAAGFYNSPLHF. CDR3 DNA: TGTGCGGCGGGGTTCTATAATTCACCCCTCCACTTT.

The chain is built from TRBV6-5 and TRBJ2-7; TRBD1 agrees at 7 bases. Germline loops: CDR1 MNHEY, CDR2 SVGAGI. The CDR3 spans 13 residues. V trimming: 8 bases; J trimming: 0 bases; junction bases outside the gene matches: 4. The CDR3 loop is CASANRGSYEQYF. The CDR3 coding sequence is TGTGCCAGCGCCAACAGGGGCTCCTACGAGCAGTACTTC.

This chain joins TRBV7-2 and TRBJ2-1; no reliable D call. The CDR3 length is 15 residues. Trimming stripped 1 base from V and 2 bases from J, with 9 bases between. The V gene's germline CDR1 is SGHTA and CDR2 FQGNSA. CDR3 residues: CASSLGAFPYNEQFF. CDR3 coding DNA: TGTGCCAGCAGCTTAGGGGCATTCCCCTACAATGAGCAGTTCTTC.

This chain links TRBV5-1 with TRBJ2-1; 7 positions match TRBD2. There are 18 residues in the CDR3. CDR1 is SGHRS and CDR2 is YFSETQ in the germline V gene. After removal of 6 bases from V and 3 bases from J, the junction contained 18 bases not matched to a gene. CDR3 bases: TGCGCCAGCACTGGTCTAGCGGTCCCGGCGGGGATCTACAATGAGCAGTTCTTC. Translation gives CASTGLAVPAGIYNEQFF.

The V call is TRBV6-5, the J call TRBJ2-3, with D uncertain. Germline V CDR1 and CDR2: MNHEY, SVGAGI. V lost 0 bases and J 6 bases, leaving 7 bases between the germline ends. The CDR3 consists of 13 residues. The CDR3 protein is CASSYSNMDTQYF. Written as DNA, the CDR3 is TGTGCCAGCAGTTACTCGAATATGGATACGCAGTATTTT.

V gene TRBV12-3 or TRBV12-4 combines with J gene TRBJ2-1; 7 nucleotides match TRBD2. Trimming cost V 1 base and J 7 bases; bases outside gene matches: 4. The CDR3 sequence is 14 residues long. DNA for the CDR3: TGTGCCAGCAGTTTAGGCGGGAGATTAAATGAGCAGTTCTTC. The encoded protein is CASSLGGRLNEQFF.

This chain connects TRBV4-2 to TRBJ2-2; TRBD1 might be the D (5 bases). The CDR3 is 15 amino acids. Germline V gene data show CDR1 as LGHNA and CDR2 as YNFKEQ. Trimming took 0 bases from V and 4 from J, leaving 9 bases between them. The chain's CDR3 is CASSQEQGPTGELFF. CDR3 nucleotide sequence: TGTGCCAGCAGCCAAGAGCAGGGCCCCACCGGGGAGCTGTTTTTT.

The chain combines TRBV5-1 with TRBJ2-1, with TRBD1 matching 8 bases. Germline trimming cut 0 bases from V and 1 base from J; bases unmatched to any gene: 3. The CDR3 sequence is 16 residues long. Germline CDR1 is SGHRS and CDR2 is YFSETQ. The CDR3 DNA reads TGCGCCAGCAGCTTGGGACAGGGGTGGTCCTACAATGAGCAGTTCTTC. Translation: CASSLGQGWSYNEQFF. Looking up the rest from reference TRBV5-1 and TRBJ2-1 gives the full variable domain: KAGVTQTPRYLIKTRGQQVTLSCSPISGHRSVSWYQQTPGQGLQFLFEYFSETQRNKGNFPGRFSGRQFSNSRSEMNVSTLELGDSALYLCASSLGQGWSYNEQFFGPGTRLTVL.

The CDR3 loop is CASSQARRLGELFF. The CDR3 DNA follows: TGCGCCAGCAGCCAAGCTAGGCGGCTCGGGGAGCTGTTTTTT. V gene TRBV4-1 combines with J gene TRBJ2-2, with no clear D. The V end lost 1 base, the J end lost 7 bases, and 10 bases lay between the germline ends. Looked up from germline, CDR1 is MGHRA and CDR2 is YSYEKL. The CDR3 is made up of 14 amino acids.

The chain couples TRBV6-1 to TRBJ2-1; D is unresolved. The V and J ends lost 3 bases and 9 bases respectively, with 9 bases between them. The CDR3 is 12 residues long. Germline V CDR1 and CDR2: MNHNS, SASEGT. The CDR3 protein is CASSDVTLEQFF. As DNA, the CDR3 is TGTGCCAGCAGTGATGTGACCCTTGAGCAGTTCTTC.

V gene TRBV4-1 combines with J gene TRBJ1-1; D possibly corresponds to TRBD1 (5 bases). This CDR3 comprises 15 residues. The germline V gene encodes CDR1 MGHRA and CDR2 YSYEKL. Between the trimmed V and J ends, which lost 0 bases and 1 base, there was a span of 9 bases. CDR3: CASSQDWGENTEAFF. The CDR3 nucleotides read TGCGCCAGCAGCCAAGATTGGGGCGAGAACACTGAAGCTTTCTTT.

The rearrangement uses TRBV24-1 and TRBJ2-1; 8 nucleotides align to TRBD1. This CDR3 is 12 amino acids long. V was clipped by 11 bases and J by 5 bases; unmatched bases: 4. The germline CDR1 and CDR2 sequences are KGHDR and SFDVKD. CDR3 bases: TGTGCCATCGGGACAGGCGACAATGAGCAGTTCTTC. Protein product: CAIGTGDNEQFF.

The rearrangement joins TRBV5-6 to TRBJ2-1; D might be TRBD1 (6 bases). CDR3 length equals 15 residues. CDR1 SGHDT and CDR2 YYEEEE come from the germline V gene. Trimming removed 4 bases from V and 1 base from J, with 12 bases in between. The CDR3 sequence is CASSGEQGSYNEQFF. The CDR3 DNA is TGTGCCAGCAGCGGGGAACAGGGATCCTACAATGAGCAGTTCTTC. Filled out from reference TRBV5-6 and TRBJ2-1, the complete variable domain reads DAGVTQSPTHLIKTRGQQVTLRCSPKSGHDTVSWYQQALGQGPQFIFQYYEEEERQRGNFPDRFSGHQFPNYSSELNVNALLLGDSALYLCASSGEQGSYNEQFFGPGTRLTVL.